This T cell receptor beta chain was captured by sequencing in a study of identical twins. The study, taken as a whole, reports: Models underestimated out-of-frame TCR alpha sharing in monozygotic twins.

Via MiXCR, TCRdb re-called the 5' RACE reads, giving one row per CDR3 protein. The sample holds under 300,000 distinct CDR3 sequences, about 8.3% seen once. The CDR3 runs 13 residues. Germline CDR1 and CDR2: MDHEN and SYDVKM. This clonotype has more than one count but fewer than ten. The antigen is unknown. In addition, the sample was reused for a study of yellow fever vaccine responses in identical twins. Per that study: The T cell response to vaccination in identical twins was reportedly partly convergent and partly personalized.

The source is a young woman in good health. The chain couples TRBV28 to TRBJ2-5, with D possibly being TRBD1 (6 bases). Sequenced material: CD8+ T cells sorted from blood. In DNA, the CDR3 is TGTGCTCACAGGGAGTCTTCGAAAGAGACCCAGTACTTC. Translation gives CAHRESSKETQYF.